This T cell receptor beta chain emerged from a study of cytomegalovirus exposure and HLA in healthy donors. On the study more broadly: The use of the same platform for the 90 to 150 validation repertoires and the 550 to 850 first-cohort repertoires was reported by a later analysis. Study-level points and caveats: In the 95 to 150 validation repertoires, 94% of cluster scores exceeded 0, per a later analysis. Rare TCR sequences dominated, though some public TCRs recurred in many donors. 150 or so TCR beta chains were listed as cytomegalovirus-associated.

TCRdb keeps only in-frame clones here, not all; method: immunoSEQ multiplex PCR. The sample has 200,000 to 250,000 clones, 87% seen once; the top ten hold 1.5% to 2.5%. On this clone: Its antigen is not known.

This sequence originates from a young woman in good health and CMV-seropositive. The specimen sequenced was PBMCs.

CDR3 protein: CASIIEGNSNQPQHF. The DNA of the CDR3 is TGTGCCAGCATAATAGAGGGAAATAGCAATCAGCCCCAGCATTTT. The chain joins TRBV6-1 to TRBJ1-5; D ambiguous. The length of the CDR3 is 15 residues. CDR1 is MNHNS and CDR2 is SASEGT in the germline V gene. Trimming pared 7 bases from V and 0 bases from J, leaving 13 bases between.